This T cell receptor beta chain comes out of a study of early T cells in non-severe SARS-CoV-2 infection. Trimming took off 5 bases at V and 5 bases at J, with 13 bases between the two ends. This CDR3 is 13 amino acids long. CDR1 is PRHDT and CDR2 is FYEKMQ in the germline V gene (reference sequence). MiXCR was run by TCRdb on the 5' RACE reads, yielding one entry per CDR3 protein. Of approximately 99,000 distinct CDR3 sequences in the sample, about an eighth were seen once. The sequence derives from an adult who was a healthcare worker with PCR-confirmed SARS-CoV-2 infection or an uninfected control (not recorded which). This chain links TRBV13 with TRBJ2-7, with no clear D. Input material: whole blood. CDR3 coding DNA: TGTGCCAGCAGCCCACTCGGGTCCCACGAGCAGTACTTC. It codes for CASSPLGSHEQYF.